Shown below are 28 T cell receptor beta chains from a single sample sequenced in a study of technical replicates of blood from a few donors. Assay: immunoSEQ multiplex PCR; the TCRdb copy retains only in-frame clones and omits some. This sample has tens of thousands of clones, with roughly 91% found just once. The sample taken for sequencing was T cells isolated from PBMCs. These receptors were collected from a human donor in good health.

V usage is TRBV7-3 and J usage is TRBJ2-2; 14 bases fit TRBD2. CDR1 is SGHTA, CDR2 FQGTGA, per germline. With 5 bases clipped from V and 4 bases from J, the junction kept 3 bases outside the gene matches. This CDR3 has 16 amino acids. The chain's CDR3 is CASSVGLAGGTGELFF. Written as DNA, the CDR3 is TGTGCCAGCAGCGTTGGACTAGCGGGGGGCACCGGGGAGCTGTTTTTT.

V is TRBV5-1 and J is TRBJ2-3; 10 nucleotides agree with TRBD1. J lost 5 bases, V lost 0 bases, and 6 bases had no gene match. Germline values: CDR1 SGHRS, CDR2 YFSETQ. The CDR3 is 16 amino acids. CDR3: CASSLAAGTGEDTQYF. CDR3 coding DNA: TGCGCCAGCAGCTTGGCTGCGGGGACAGGGGAAGATACGCAGTATTTT.

The chain has TRBV5-1 and TRBJ2-7; 12 nucleotides align to TRBD2. The CDR3 sequence is 15 residues long. CDR1 and CDR2 (germline): SGHRS, YFSETQ. Trimming at V came to 4 bases and at J to 5 bases, leaving 7 bases not matched to a gene. CDR3 protein: CASSTSGRSTNEQYF. For the CDR3, the DNA is TGCGCCAGCAGCACTAGCGGGAGGAGTACAAACGAGCAGTACTTC.

The rearrangement links TRBV5-1 to TRBJ1-1; D perhaps matches TRBD1 (6 bases). The CDR3 length is 13 residues. Trimming cost V 0 bases and J 3 bases, with 6 bases left between them. Germline values: CDR1 SGHRS, CDR2 YFSETQ. The CDR3 region has the DNA TGCGCCAGCAGCTTGGCAGGGGACACTGAAGCTTTCTTT. Amino acid sequence: CASSLAGDTEAFF.

The V and J genes are TRBV27 and TRBJ1-1; TRBD1 matches 7 bases. The CDR3 loop spans 16 amino acids. Trimming at V came to 8 bases and at J to 1 base, leaving 13 bases not matched to a gene. Germline CDR1 reads MNHEY; CDR2 reads SMNVEV (reference sequence). This CDR3 reads CASRRYTGTANTEAFF. CDR3 coding DNA: TGTGCCAGCCGACGATATACCGGGACAGCGAACACTGAAGCTTTCTTT.

The rearrangement links TRBV7-3 to TRBJ2-2; 7 bases align to TRBD2. The germline CDR1 and CDR2 sequences are SGHTA and FQGTGA. The V gene end was trimmed by 5 bases and the J gene end by 0 bases; junction bases not matched to a gene: 15. This CDR3 has 19 residues. As DNA, the CDR3 is TGTGCCAGCAGCCCTCACTCCCGCGCGGGAGCGGCGAACACCGGGGAGCTGTTTTTT. Translation gives CASSPHSRAGAANTGELFF.

Worth noting for this clone: Because the CDR3's place on the DNA is in doubt, the DNA is left out and the CDR3 is given as listed by TCRdb. This chain links TRBV27 with TRBJ2-7; TRBD1, the table's D call, was not compared with the DNA. Both ends counted, the CDR3 spans 13 residues. Germline-derived CDR1 and CDR2 are MNHEY and SMNVEV (reference sequence). CDR3 amino acids: CASSFRARGEQYF.

The V and J genes are TRBV29-1 and TRBJ2-7, with TRBD1 matching over 11 bases. The germline V gene has CDR1 SQVTM and CDR2 ANQGSEA. Trimming took 5 bases from V and 6 from J; bases not matched to a gene: 6. The CDR3 has 13 amino acids. CDR3 amino acids: CSVRRTGGVEQYF. For the CDR3, the DNA is TGCAGCGTTCGCCGGACAGGGGGCGTCGAGCAGTACTTC.

This chain uses TRBV19 with TRBJ1-4, with D hard to call. CDR1 and CDR2 (germline): LNHDA, SQIVND (reference sequence). The V gene lost 4 bases and the J gene lost 10 bases, with 10 bases spanning the gap. This CDR3 spans 12 amino acids. Here the CDR3 DNA reads TGTGCCAGTAGTACGGGTCTAGGAAAACTGTTTTTT. Residues: CASSTGLGKLFF.

V usage is TRBV4-1 and J usage is TRBJ1-5; D is possibly TRBD1 (5 bases). Between the trimmed V and J ends, which lost 4 bases and 6 bases, there was a span of 25 bases. Germline loops: CDR1 MGHRA, CDR2 YSYEKL. The CDR3 runs 18 residues. The CDR3 DNA reads TGCGCCAGCAGCCCGCAGCCAAGCCAACAGGAAATTGTTCAGCCCCAGCATTTT. Translating it yields CASSPQPSQQEIVQPQHF.

This rearrangement joins TRBV6-5 to TRBJ2-7; D call uncertain. The CDR3 loop spans 14 amino acids. Trimming cost V 5 bases and J 3 bases, with 14 bases left between them. Germline CDR1 reads MNHEY; CDR2 reads SVGAGI. The CDR3 region has the DNA TGTGCCAGCAGTCTCGCGGAACTCAACTACGAGCAGTACTTC. Translation: CASSLAELNYEQYF.

The V gene is TRBV19, the J gene TRBJ2-7; the match to TRBD2 covers 13 bases. The J segment lost 2 bases and the V segment lost 7 bases, leaving 5 bases of the junction unmatched. The CDR3 spans 15 residues. The germline V gene encodes CDR1 LNHDA and CDR2 SQIVND (reference sequence). This chain's CDR3 is CASTVTSGRTYEQYF. Here the CDR3 DNA reads TGTGCCAGTACCGTGACTAGCGGGAGGACCTACGAGCAGTACTTC. Full variable domain (rest looked up from reference TRBV19 and TRBJ2-7): DGGITQSPKYLFRKEGQNVTLSCEQNLNHDAMYWYRQDPGQGLRLIYYSQIVNDFQKGDIAEGYSVSREKKESFPLTVTSAQKNPTAFYLCASTVTSGRTYEQYFGPGTRLTVT.

The gene calls are TRBV7-2 and TRBJ2-3; D is uncertain. This CDR3 is built from 14 residues. V dropped 3 bases and J dropped 2 bases, with 9 bases sitting between them. Per the germline V gene, CDR1 is SGHTA and CDR2 is FQGNSA. For the CDR3, the DNA is TGTGCCAGCAGCTTGTCACTCTCCACAGATACGCAGTATTTT. Translating it yields CASSLSLSTDTQYF. Full variable domain (remainder filled in from reference TRBV7-2 and TRBJ2-3): GAGVSQSPSNKVTEKGKDVELRCDPISGHTALYWYRQSLGQGLEFLIYFQGNSAPDKSGLPSDRFSAERTGGSVSTLTIQRTQQEDSAVYLCASSLSLSTDTQYFGPGTRLTVL.

The V and J genes are TRBV4-3 and TRBJ2-3; weak D call: TRBD2 (5 bases). CDR3 length: 15 residues. V gave up 1 base and J gave up 4 bases, with 12 bases separating them. Germline CDR1 is LGHNA and CDR2 is YSLEER. The DNA of the CDR3 is TGCGCCAGCAGCCAAGGTATAGGGAGCGCAGATACGCAGTATTTT. Translating gives CASSQGIGSADTQYF.

The chain uses TRBV5-4 and TRBJ1-1; a weak D match, TRBD1 (6 bases). The CDR3 is 14 residues long. Germline V gives CDR1 SGHNT, CDR2 YYREEE (reference sequence). The V and J ends lost 2 bases and 6 bases respectively, with 14 bases between them. The DNA of the CDR3 is TGTGCCAGCAGCTTTGAGGGGGGGCTCCCTGAAGCTTTCTTT. The encoded protein is CASSFEGGLPEAFF.

The chain recombines TRBV29-1 with TRBJ2-5; D unclear. Looked up from germline, CDR1 is SQVTM and CDR2 is ANQGSEA. Trimming took 4 bases from V and 1 from J, leaving 7 bases between them. The CDR3 runs to 12 residues. CDR3 amino acids: CSVGLAQETQYF. The CDR3 DNA follows: TGCAGCGTTGGATTGGCCCAAGAGACCCAGTACTTC. Using reference TRBV29-1 and TRBJ2-5 for the parts outside the CDR3, the full variable domain is SAVISQKPSRDICQRGTSLTIQCQVDSQVTMMFWYRQQPGQSLTLIATANQGSEATYESGFVIDKFPISRPNLTFSTLTVSNMSPEDSSIYLCSVGLAQETQYFGPGTRLLVL.

The chain recombines TRBV5-6 with TRBJ2-7, with D possibly matching TRBD1 (6 bases). Trimming stripped 0 bases from V and 6 bases from J, with 16 bases between. CDR1 and CDR2 from the germline V gene are SGHDT and YYEEEE. The CDR3 length is 15 residues. CDR3 in amino acids: CASSLETGTGLEQYF. The CDR3 DNA is TGTGCCAGCAGCTTGGAAACAGGGACGGGGCTCGAGCAGTACTTC.

This rearrangement joins TRBV19 to TRBJ2-7, with no clear D. V lost 6 bases, J lost 3 bases, and 15 bases lay in between. The V gene's germline CDR1 is LNHDA and CDR2 SQIVND (reference sequence). The CDR3 is made up of 14 amino acids. In DNA, the CDR3 is TGTGCCAGTAGCGTCCAAAGAGACTTCTACGAGCAGTACTTC. Protein: CASSVQRDFYEQYF.

V is TRBV4-1 and J is TRBJ2-4, with 7 positions matching TRBD1. The germline V gene has CDR1 MGHRA and CDR2 YSYEKL. The CDR3 contains 14 residues. The V and J ends lost 0 bases and 15 bases, in that order; junction bases with no gene match: 11. The CDR3 sequence is CASSQEVGTATGYF. DNA of the CDR3: TGCGCCAGCAGCCAAGAGGTCGGGACAGCTACGGGGTACTTC.

The J gene is TRBJ2-7, the V gene TRBV5-4; 7 nucleotides line up with TRBD2. The germline CDR1 and CDR2 sequences are SGHNT and YYREEE (reference sequence). The CDR3 covers 15 residues. The V segment lost 0 bases and the J segment 3 bases; nucleotides outside the gene matches: 6. This CDR3 reads CASSLDLAEIYEQYF. The CDR3 DNA follows: TGTGCCAGCAGCTTGGATCTAGCGGAGATCTACGAGCAGTACTTC.

The gene calls are TRBV7-6 and TRBJ1-3; possible D gene TRBD1, 5 bases. CDR3 size: 16 residues. V was cut by 3 bases and J by 0 bases, with 12 bases left in between. CDR1 is SGHVS, CDR2 FNYEAQ, per germline. The CDR3 DNA follows: TGTGCCAGCAGCTTCGGCGACAGCTTCTCTGGAAACACCATATATTTT. It is translated as CASSFGDSFSGNTIYF.

The chain employs TRBV4-1 and TRBJ1-2, with 9 bases identical to TRBD1. This CDR3 is 15 amino acids long. J was trimmed by 7 bases and V by 4 bases; bases with no gene match: 10. CDR1 MGHRA and CDR2 YSYEKL come from the germline V gene. The CDR3 loop reads CASSPLGTGISGYTF. CDR3 coding DNA: TGCGCCAGCAGCCCACTCGGGACAGGGATAAGTGGCTACACCTTC.

The CDR3 loop reads CASSRTGVFQPQHF. The CDR3 region has the DNA TGTGCCAGCAGCCGGACAGGGGTATTTCAGCCCCAGCATTTT. The chain combines TRBV11-2 with TRBJ1-5; TRBD1 agrees at 9 bases. J was trimmed by 6 bases and V by 5 bases; bases with no gene match: 5. CDR1 and CDR2 from the germline V gene are SGHAT and FQNNGV. The CDR3 is 14 amino acids. Combining the CDR3 with reference TRBV11-2 and TRBJ1-5 gives the whole variable domain EAGVAQSPRYKIIEKRQSVAFWCNPISGHATLYWYQQILGQGPKLLIQFQNNGVVDDSQLPKDRFSAERLKGVDSTLKIQPAKLEDSAVYLCASSRTGVFQPQHFGDGTRLSIL.

The V gene is TRBV2, the J gene TRBJ2-1; 7 nucleotides line up with TRBD1. With 4 bases clipped from V and 8 bases from J, the junction kept 5 bases outside the gene matches. This CDR3 is built from 13 residues. Germline V gene sequence: CDR1 SNHLY, CDR2 FYNNEI. CDR3 sequence reads: CASSGLTGDEQFF. The CDR3, as DNA: TGTGCCAGCAGTGGACTAACAGGGGATGAGCAGTTCTTC.

The V and J genes are TRBV6-1 and TRBJ2-3; no firm D call. Germline V CDR1 and CDR2: MNHNS, SASEGT. Trimming removed 8 bases from V and 0 bases from J, with 15 bases in between. The CDR3 spans 15 residues. Written as DNA, the CDR3 is TGTGCCAGCCGTTTCACCCACTCTAGCACAGATACGCAGTATTTT. This gives the protein CASRFTHSSTDTQYF.

J is TRBJ2-3 and V is TRBV5-1; the match to TRBD2 covers 9 bases. V was clipped by 4 bases and J by 9 bases; unmatched bases: 9. The CDR3 is 14 residues long. Looked up from germline, CDR1 is SGHRS and CDR2 is YFSETQ. CDR3 DNA: TGCGCCAGCAGCCTCCTTAGCGGGAGCGGGACGCAGTATTTT. It is translated as CASSLLSGSGTQYF.

V usage is TRBV10-3 and J usage is TRBJ2-7; TRBD1 might be the D (6 bases). The CDR3 has 14 amino acids. Deletions cut 2 bases from V and 2 bases from J, with 10 bases between. Germline CDR1 ENHRY, CDR2 SYGVKD. CDR3 in DNA: TGTGCCATCAGTGAGGGTGACAGGCCCTACGAGCAGTACTTC. This translates into CAISEGDRPYEQYF.

The chain links TRBV13 to TRBJ1-2; TRBD1 might be the D (6 bases). CDR1 is PRHDT, CDR2 FYEKMQ, per germline (reference sequence). The V end lost 4 bases, the J end lost 4 bases, and 16 bases lay between the germline ends. CDR3 length: 15 residues. The CDR3 reads CASSSKDRYPYGYTF. DNA for the CDR3: TGTGCCAGCAGCTCAAAGGACAGATACCCCTATGGCTACACCTTC.